What follows are 24 T cell receptor beta chains derived from one specimen sequenced in a study of CD8 T cells in ankylosing spondylitis. TCRdb ran MiXCR on the 5' RACE reads and lists one entry per CDR3 protein. The sample records about 340,000 distinct CDR3 sequences, about 15% being singletons. Sequenced: blood, either unsorted or a sorted T cell fraction (not recorded which). The receptors here all came from a male donor with ankylosing spondylitis or in good health (not recorded which).

The V gene is TRBV4-1, the J gene TRBJ1-1; D unclear. CDR1 is MGHRA, CDR2 YSYEKL, per germline. The CDR3 has 16 amino acids. V was cut by 1 base and J by 2 bases, with 14 bases left in between. Here the CDR3 reads CASSQAPSMANTEAFF. Written as DNA, the CDR3 is TGCGCCAGCAGCCAAGCGCCCTCCATGGCAAACACTGAAGCTTTCTTT.

In its sample, this clonotype was seen a few times. The V gene is TRBV12-3 or TRBV12-4, the J gene TRBJ2-3, with D perhaps TRBD1 or TRBD2 (5 bases each). Trimming removed 6 bases from V and 3 bases from J, with 16 bases in between. CDR3 length: 15 residues. The CDR3 nucleotides read TGTGCCAGCAGGAGCCCAGGGAGTAGAACAGATACGCAGTATTTT. Translated, it gives CASRSPGSRTDTQYF.

This clonotype came up a few times. The chain links TRBV18 to TRBJ2-1; 13 nucleotides line up with TRBD2. Germline V CDR1 and CDR2: KGHSH, LQKENI. V lost 3 bases and J lost 10; bases outside the gene matches: 3. The CDR3 sequence is 14 residues long. CDR3 nucleotides: TGTGCCAGCTCACCGGCACTAGCGGGAGGGGAGCAGTTCTTC. Residues: CASSPALAGGEQFF.

This chain links TRBV10-3 with TRBJ2-6; D gene unclear. This CDR3 is 14 amino acids long. V was shortened by 3 bases and J by 0 bases, with 3 bases between the two germline ends. The germline gives CDR1 ENHRY, CDR2 SYGVKD. Written as DNA, the CDR3 is TGTGCCATCAGTGAATTCTCTGGGGCCAACGTCCTGACTTTC. It is translated as CAISEFSGANVLTF.

CDR3 in amino acids: CASSPGVQAPWFF. The CDR3 DNA sequence: TGTGCCAGCAGCCCCGGGGTACAGGCCCCGTGGTTTTTT. V usage is TRBV7-2 and J usage is TRBJ1-4; tentatively, D is TRBD1 (5 bases). Trimming stripped 5 bases from V and 16 bases from J, with 20 bases between. Germline V gene data show CDR1 as SGHTA and CDR2 as FQGNSA. This CDR3 has 13 residues.

The sample holds a few counts of this clonotype. This chain joins TRBV5-1 and TRBJ2-3; 15 bases match TRBD2. The CDR3 is 18 amino acids. Germline-derived CDR1 and CDR2 are SGHRS and YFSETQ. V was clipped by 1 base and J by 5 bases; unmatched bases: 8. DNA of the CDR3: TGCGCCAGCAGCTTGACCCTGGGACTAGCGGGAGGCAAAGATACGCAGTATTTT. It encodes CASSLTLGLAGGKDTQYF.

This clonotype was detected a few times. The genes are TRBV20-1 and TRBJ2-5; 9 bases are a match to TRBD2. CDR1 is DFQATT and CDR2 is SNEGSKA in the germline V gene (reference sequence). CDR3 length equals 18 residues. Trimming removed 0 bases from V and 4 bases from J; junction bases left unmatched: 15. The CDR3 spells CSARDALASGVRRETQYF. The DNA of the CDR3 is TGCAGTGCTAGAGATGCGTTGGCTAGCGGGGTTCGGCGAGAGACCCAGTACTTC.

This clonotype appeared a few times. This chain uses TRBV7-9 with TRBJ2-7; D is ambiguous. The germline CDR1 and CDR2 sequences are SEHNR and FQNEAQ (reference sequence). V was clipped by 8 bases and J by 9 bases, with 11 bases between them. The CDR3 runs 10 residues. CDR3 nucleotide sequence: TGTGCCAGCTATCCCCACGGGCAGTACTTC. It specifies CASYPHGQYF.

This clonotype showed up just a few times. This sequence joins TRBV6-1 and TRBJ1-5, with TRBD1 as a possible D gene (5 bases). In germline, CDR1 is MNHNS, CDR2 SASEGT. Trimming removed 5 bases at V and 5 bases at J, with 16 bases between. The CDR3 length is 15 residues. For the CDR3, the DNA is TGTGCCAGCAGTCCCGGGACCGTCACCTATCAGCCCCAGCATTTT. Translating it yields CASSPGTVTYQPQHF.

In its sample, this clonotype was seen a few times. J is TRBJ1-2 and V is TRBV20-1, with D maybe TRBD1 (6 bases). Germline values: CDR1 DFQATT, CDR2 SNEGSKA (reference sequence). V lost 3 bases, J lost 7 bases, and 15 bases lay in between. This CDR3 is 13 amino acids long. The CDR3 spells CSARRGGDGGYTF. The CDR3 region has the DNA TGCAGTGCTAGGCGGGGGGGCGACGGTGGCTACACCTTC.

This clonotype appeared a few times. This chain uses TRBV5-1 with TRBJ1-1; D unresolved. The CDR3 extends over 11 amino acids. Looked up from germline, CDR1 is SGHRS and CDR2 is YFSETQ. Trimming cost V 6 bases and J 3 bases, with 6 bases left between them. This chain's CDR3 is CASKRDTEAFF. The CDR3, as DNA: TGCGCCAGCAAGAGGGACACTGAAGCTTTCTTT.

To note about this clonotype: The junction and the germline gene differ at one end; a read error may be behind it. The gene calls are TRBV6-1 and TRBJ1-1; D is perhaps TRBD1 (6 bases). The CDR3 extends over 14 amino acids. Germline CDR1 MNHNS, CDR2 SASEGT. The CDR3: CASLGHLAFREVFF. DNA of the CDR3: TGTGCCAGCTTGGGACACCTGGCTTTTCGGGAAGTTTTCTTT.

V and J are TRBV6-5 and TRBJ2-7, with D tentatively TRBD1 (6 bases). Germline CDR1 MNHEY, CDR2 SVGAGI. The CDR3 is 14 residues long. Trimming stripped 0 bases from V and 2 bases from J, with 8 bases between. CDR3 DNA: TGTGCCAGCAGTTACTCGACAGGCCCCTACGAGCAGTACTTC. It codes for CASSYSTGPYEQYF.

The chain is built from TRBV18 and TRBJ2-4; 11 bases align to TRBD2. Germline lookup yields CDR1 KGHSH and CDR2 LQKENI. V was clipped by 3 bases and J by 15 bases; unmatched bases: 16. This CDR3 has 16 residues. The CDR3 nucleotides read TGTGCCAGCTCACCGGCTAGCGGGGGGCCCGGAGGGCATTCGTACTTC. Protein product: CASSPASGGPGGHSYF.

The chain combines TRBV6-1 with TRBJ2-1; D not resolved. Trimming removed 6 bases at V and 0 bases at J, with 12 bases between. In germline, CDR1 is MNHNS, CDR2 SASEGT. The CDR3 length is 15 residues. CDR3 protein: CASSIDFPSYNEQFF. CDR3 in DNA: TGTGCCAGCAGCATCGACTTCCCCTCCTACAATGAGCAGTTCTTC.

The chain joins TRBV20-1 to TRBJ2-1; 11 positions agree with TRBD2. With 6 bases clipped from V and 4 bases from J, the junction kept 5 bases outside the gene matches. The CDR3 loop spans 14 amino acids. In germline, CDR1 is DFQATT, CDR2 SNEGSKA (reference sequence). This CDR3 reads CSAQGTSGYNEQFF. CDR3 DNA sequence: TGCAGTGCCCAGGGGACTAGCGGTTACAATGAGCAGTTCTTC.

This clonotype was seen repeatedly, ten times or more. The V call is TRBV12-3 or TRBV12-4, the J call TRBJ2-4; D call uncertain. The germline V and J ends were trimmed by 8 bases and 0 bases, with 14 bases remaining between them. The CDR3 consists of 15 residues. The CDR3 sequence: CASLKSGVAKNIQYF. CDR3 bases: TGTGCCAGCCTAAAATCAGGAGTAGCCAAAAACATTCAGTACTTC.

This clonotype occurred a few times. The chain recombines TRBV10-3 with TRBJ1-1; D unresolved. The CDR3 contains 12 residues. Germline CDR1 reads ENHRY; CDR2 reads SYGVKD. V was shortened by 4 bases and J by 7 bases, with 10 bases between the two germline ends. CDR3 residues: CAISAVGREAFF. The CDR3 nucleotides are TGTGCCATCAGTGCTGTAGGGCGTGAAGCTTTCTTT.

The chain couples TRBV3-1 to TRBJ1-1; D call uncertain. Looked up from germline, CDR1 is LGHDT and CDR2 is YNNKEL (reference sequence). With 4 bases removed from V and 8 bases from J, the gap between germline ends came to 14 bases. This CDR3 has 13 amino acids. CDR3 amino acids: CASSLSTFKEAFF. DNA for the CDR3: TGTGCCAGCAGCCTTAGTACCTTTAAGGAAGCTTTCTTT.

The chain has TRBV5-1 and TRBJ2-5; TRBD2 agrees at 9 bases. Losses at the gene ends were 4 bases for V and 4 bases for J; bases not matched to a gene: 5. The length of the CDR3 is 14 residues. Germline CDR1 and CDR2: SGHRS and YFSETQ. CDR3 loop: CASSGGGAGETQYF. CDR3 DNA sequence: TGCGCCAGCAGCGGCGGGGGGGCTGGAGAGACCCAGTACTTC.

This rearrangement joins TRBV5-1 to TRBJ2-1, with TRBD2 as a possible D gene (5 bases). Germline loops: CDR1 SGHRS, CDR2 YFSETQ. V was pared by 4 bases and J by 9 bases, with 14 bases between. CDR3 length: 13 residues. The CDR3: CASSPLEGGEQFF. CDR3 DNA: TGCGCCAGCAGCCCCCTCGAAGGAGGTGAGCAGTTCTTC.

The chain carries TRBV5-1 and TRBJ2-7, with a tentative D call TRBD2 (5 bases). The V gene lost 1 base and the J gene lost 6 bases, with 17 bases spanning the gap. The germline V gene has CDR1 SGHRS and CDR2 YFSETQ. The CDR3 is made up of 15 amino acids. The CDR3 loop reads CASSLNVRDLSEQYF. The CDR3 coding sequence is TGCGCCAGCAGCTTGAATGTGAGGGATCTGTCCGAGCAGTACTTC.

The table lists this clonotype with a few counts. The chain joins TRBV5-1 to TRBJ1-2; D is ambiguous. Germline CDR1 reads SGHRS; CDR2 reads YFSETQ. The CDR3 covers 13 residues. Trimming stripped 2 bases from V and 7 bases from J, with 12 bases between. The CDR3 DNA is TGCGCCAGCAGCTTAACCTATCTGGGTGGCTACACCTTC. Its protein is CASSLTYLGGYTF.

The chain recombines TRBV12-3 or TRBV12-4 with TRBJ2-3; weak D call: TRBD1 (5 bases). V was clipped by 3 bases and J by 8 bases, with 9 bases between them. The CDR3 covers 12 residues. The CDR3 DNA reads as TGTGCCAGCAGTTTGGGGCAGATTACGCAGTATTTT. The encoded protein is CASSLGQITQYF.